These T cell receptor beta chains were read from a single sample in a study of blood T cells in healthy people across ages. TCRdb redid the calling of the 5' RACE reads with MiXCR, one entry per CDR3 protein. The sample includes around 900,000 distinct CDR3 sequences, roughly 50% seen only once; the top ten take about 21%. The sequenced sample consisted of blood. These receptors were collected from a woman aged 60-75 years in good health. Each CDR3 is given with its conserved first and last residue. The D gene is left open where the match is weak. Where a row states a size, it is once, few, many or the class of an expanded clone; other rows omit it.

clone_size d_call cdr3_length j_call v_call cdr3_nt cdr3_aa
. . 12 TRBJ1-5 TRBV20-1 TGCAGTGCCACGTCAGGGCCCCAAGCCCAGCATTTT CSATSGPQAQHF
. TRBD1 15 TRBJ2-7 TRBV9 TGTGCCAGCAGCGTATATGGACAGGGGGCGTTTGAGCAGTACTTC CASSVYGQGAFEQYF
few TRBD1 14 TRBJ2-7 TRBV5-1 TGCGCCAGCAGCCCGCAGGGACAGGGCTACGAGCAGTACTTC CASSPQGQGYEQYF
. . 14 TRBJ1-2 TRBV24-1 TGTGCCACCAGTGATTTGGGACGGAATGAGGGCTACACCTTC CATSDLGRNEGYTF
once TRBD2 19 TRBJ2-7 TRBV15 TGTGCCACCAGCAGTAGTTGGGGGTTAGGGACTAGCGGGATTCGTGAGCAGTACTTC CATSSSWGLGTSGIREQYF
few TRBD1 13 TRBJ1-1 TRBV20-1 TGCAGTGCTAACAGACAGGGGATCGATGGCGCTTTCTTT CSANRQGIDGAFF
. TRBD2 14 TRBJ2-7 TRBV28 TGTGCCAGCATCCCAAGCGGGGCCCTCTACGAGCAGTACTTC CASIPSGALYEQYF
. TRBD1 14 TRBJ2-5 TRBV12-3/TRBV12-4 TGTGCCAGCACCGGGGACAGCCCACGAGAGACCCAGTACTTC CASTGDSPRETQYF
few TRBD1 18 TRBJ2-7 TRBV10-3 TGTGCCACCCCTGTCGGACAGGGGGAGTTATCTAGTGGTCACGAGCAGTACTTC CATPVGQGELSSGHEQYF
. . 16 TRBJ1-5 TRBV20-1 TGCAGTGCTACCCGGGGGGACCAGGGGACGTCATGGCCCCAGCATTTT CSATRGDQGTSWPQHF
. . 17 TRBJ2-3 TRBV29-1 TGCAGCGTACGAGGGGGTGGACAGGAGGGGAAATATTATACGCAGTATTTT CSVRGGGQEGKYYTQYF
. TRBD2 18 TRBJ2-5 TRBV5-5 TGTGCCAGCAGCTTGGATCATACAAGACTAGCGGACCAAGAGACCCAGTACTTC CASSLDHTRLADQETQYF
once . 18 TRBJ1-5 TRBV4-1 TGCGCCAGCAGCCAAGATGGCGGAGCGGAAGGGGCTAGGCAGCCCCAGCATTTT CASSQDGGAEGARQPQHF
many TRBD2 16 TRBJ2-1 TRBV3-1 TGTGCCAGCAGCCAAGACCCCGGACTAGTTAAGGGTGAGCAGTTCTTC CASSQDPGLVKGEQFF
. . 15 TRBJ2-1 TRBV7-2 TGTGCCAGCAGCCATTATGGGGGTGGCGGGAATGAGCAGTTCTTC CASSHYGGGGNEQFF
few TRBD1 14 TRBJ2-3 TRBV2 TGTGCCATGGGCCGGGACAGCCGCACAGATACGCAGTATTTT CAMGRDSRTDTQYF